Sequencing of this T cell receptor beta chain was carried out in a study of beta chain features in type 1 diabetes. Study-wide context: The study examined more than 100,000,000 sorted cells across all samples.

Concerning this clone itself: Its cognate antigen is unknown.

The study, taken as a whole, reports: Shorter TCRB CDR3s, moderately but significantly so, were found in Type 1 diabetes patients in all four CD4+ subsets.

Each of the CD4+ naive, central memory, regulatory and stem cell-like memory populations was sorted via CD45RO/CCR7/CD25/CD127/CD95/CD27. The sequenced template was cDNA made from the entire isolated RNA. The study sequenced naive, central memory and regulatory T cell samples to an average of about 3.6 million reads. TCRdb's copy holds only in-frame clones and misses some; the assay was immunoSEQ multiplex PCR. This sample carries 810,000 or so clones, roughly a sixth of them seen once, and the ten largest clones take about 0.025%. The sequence came from a woman younger than 35 in good health. Material for sequencing was naive CD4+ T cells from blood.

The CDR3 region has the DNA TGTGCCAGCAGCTTAGGGGGGCTTAACTATGGCTACACCTTC. Protein sequence: CASSLGGLNYGYTF. The chain is built from TRBV7-2 and TRBJ1-2, with a weak D call TRBD1 (6 bases). Germline CDR1 is SGHTA and CDR2 is FQGNSA. The CDR3 has 14 residues. Trimming removed 1 base at V and 1 base at J, with 7 bases between.